What follows describes a single T cell receptor (beta chain). Its antigen is not yet known. Base qualities are missing; no much larger clone stands one base away. The sample comes from a study of vaccination effects on CD4 cells after COVID-19 (dated by TCRdb to the early 2020s). At the level of the whole study: Each participant received two doses of an mRNA SARS-CoV-2 vaccine, either BNT162b2 or mRNA-1273. The study compared SARS-CoV-2 spike-specific CD4+ TCR repertoires before and after mRNA vaccination in COVID-19 convalescent patients and infection-naive vaccine recipients. Altogether, some 11 COVID-19 convalescent patients and several SARS-CoV-2-naive healthy vaccine recipients made up the full study. Cultures from other donors in the study were sequenced with the Oncomine TCR Beta short-read assay on an Illumina iSeq 100. Beyond this particular receptor, the publication reports: Among healthy vaccine recipients, nearly all vaccine-induced clones were SARS-CoV-2 mono-reactive, and only 1 of 255 was cross-reactive with common cold coronaviruses. Marked clonal contraction was observed in both infection-induced and vaccine-induced clones at late post-vaccination timepoints, consistent with waning T cell responses. The study was limited by a small number of convalescent patients, and early post-infection timepoints were lacking.

Libraries were built with the immunoSEQ multiplex PCR assay. DNA from the CD4+ T cells that had been cultured and isolated underwent TCR beta CDR3 sequencing. The study's processing was this. Non-productive TCR sequences were discarded, and reads were trimmed to the CDR3 region, with only CDR3s of 7 or more amino acids retained. The MANAFEST web app was used to pick out antigen-specific clonotypes by comparing their expansion in peptide wells with that in reference cultures. Positive clones required FDR<0.05 expansion versus reference and all other wells, odds ratio above 5, and frequency above 0.1% in two replicate wells. Cross-reactive clonotypes were defined as significantly expanded in SARS-CoV-2 spike wells and in at least one common cold coronavirus spike condition. Levenshtein distance calculated with the stringdist R package was used to assess CDR3 similarity, and unrooted trees were constructed with ape in R 3.6.1. Not all clones reach the TCRdb copy of this immuneACCESS table, which keeps in-frame sequences only. Checked studies attribute under half of the gap to unresolved V genes and leave the rest unexplained. Clonal size and the V and J genes are those of that table, whereas D and trimming came from the DNA. This sample gives tens of thousands of clones in total; around 79% of them show up just once. Clones ranked in the top ten supply about 3.2% of the sample.

Between the V and J ends, shortened by 2 bases and 3 bases respectively, the junction contains 10 bases. The CDR3 measures 14 amino acids from cysteine to phenylalanine. The sequence is cut down to CDR3 DNA, 42 bases in frame from base 1. Reading the germline V gene gives CDR1 KGHSH and CDR2 LQKENI. In the ViraFEST assay, PBMC were stimulated with viral peptide pools, and TCR sequencing was then used to find antigen-specific CD4+ T cell clonotypes based on their expansion. After around 10 days of culture, CD4+ T cells were isolated with the EasySep CD4+ T cell isolation kit. The absence of prior SARS-CoV-2 infection in healthy vaccine recipients was confirmed by negative nucleocapsid antibodies before and after vaccination. Each well held around 2 million PBMC cultured in IMDM containing approximately 5% human AB serum, 8 to 10 IU/ml IL-2 and gentamicin, along with about 9.3 ug/ml peptides. Half of the culture medium was replaced with fresh IL-2-containing medium on days 3 and 7. Unless noted otherwise, every peptide stimulation condition was grown in triplicate wells. Using Ficoll-Paque Plus gradient centrifugation, PBMC were separated from whole blood and then either used fresh or cryopreserved at -140C. The overlapping peptide pools covered the spike proteins of SARS-CoV-2 and of the common cold coronaviruses HCoV-NL63, HCoV-OC43 and HCoV-229E. The QIAamp micro DNA kit was used to extract genomic DNA from the cultured CD4+ T cells.

The material sequenced was CD4+ T cells from PBMCs cultured with HCoV-NL63 spike peptides, taken before COVID-19 vaccination. Explained via the paper, the cell subset or site label denotes: HCoV-NL63 spike overlapping peptide pool stimulation. The chain joins TRBV18 to TRBJ1-1; confidence is insufficient to name the D gene. This TCR came from a human donor who received a COVID-19 vaccine. This receptor carries the CDR3 CASSPGPGYTEAFF. Here is the DNA: TGTGCCAGCTCACCAGGTCCCGGATACACTGAAGCTTTCTTT.